These 25 T cell receptor beta chains were sequenced from one sample in a study of T cells after yellow fever vaccination. Using its own MiXCR run on the 5' RACE reads, TCRdb lists one record per CDR3 protein. This sample yields about 210,000 distinct CDR3 sequences, of which roughly 6.8% are seen a single time; 1.1% belongs to the top ten. Sequencing used CD4+ T cells sorted from PBMCs, obtained on the day of the yellow fever booster vaccination. The receptors originated from a man younger than 45 who received the YFV17D yellow fever vaccine.

This clonotype was counted a few times. The V and J genes are TRBV25-1 and TRBJ1-1; D unclear. CDR1 and CDR2 (germline): MGHDK, SYGVNS. The V end was cut by 4 bases, the J end by 12 bases, with 18 bases between. The CDR3 runs 13 residues. The CDR3 coding sequence is TGTGCCAGCAGTGTCTACGGCCGCCCGGGAACTTTCTTT. Its protein product is CASSVYGRPGTFF.

This clonotype was seen ten or more times. The chain combines TRBV5-1 with TRBJ2-1, with TRBD2 identical over 8 bases. Germline-derived CDR1 and CDR2 are SGHRS and YFSETQ. This CDR3 has 15 amino acids. Trimming cost V 0 bases and J 8 bases; bases outside gene matches: 7. The CDR3 DNA reads as TGCGCCAGCAGCTTGGTGGCGGGAGGACGACATGAGCAGTTCTTC. Translating it yields CASSLVAGGRHEQFF. The entire variable domain, with the rest obtained from reference TRBV5-1 and TRBJ2-1, is as follows: KAGVTQTPRYLIKTRGQQVTLSCSPISGHRSVSWYQQTPGQGLQFLFEYFSETQRNKGNFPGRFSGRQFSNSRSEMNVSTLELGDSALYLCASSLVAGGRHEQFFGPGTRLTVL.

This clonotype was seen only a few times. DNA for the CDR3: TGCGCCAGCAATGCGGGAGGTGGGAATGAGCAGTTCTTC. Translation: CASNAGGGNEQFF. The chain combines TRBV5-1 with TRBJ2-1; 8 positions match TRBD2. The V segment lost 6 bases and the J segment 7 bases; nucleotides outside the gene matches: 6. The CDR3 covers 13 residues. Germline loops: CDR1 SGHRS, CDR2 YFSETQ.

This clonotype was observed at least ten times. This sequence joins TRBV20-1 and TRBJ2-1; 7 bases are a match to TRBD2. Germline CDR1 is DFQATT and CDR2 is SNEGSKA (reference sequence). Unmatched junction bases numbered 12, after V lost 4 bases and J lost 3 bases. The CDR3 sequence is 16 residues long. This CDR3 is CSATPLANYIYNEQFF. In nucleotides, the CDR3 is TGCAGTGCTACCCCACTAGCGAACTATATCTACAATGAGCAGTTCTTC.

About this clonotype itself: A much larger clone lies one base from this, so it may be a read error. This chain connects TRBV30 to TRBJ2-1, with TRBD1 as a possible D gene (6 bases). The germline V gene encodes CDR1 GTSNPN and CDR2 SVGIG (reference sequence). The CDR3 runs to 14 residues. Trimming stripped 2 bases from V and 6 bases from J, with 14 bases between. CDR3 amino acids: CAWSSGQTCNEQFF. CDR3 bases: TGTGCCTGGAGTTCGGGACAAACATGCAATGAGCAGTTCTTC.

The rearrangement links TRBV30 to TRBJ2-6, with D possibly TRBD2 on 6 matching bases. Per germline, CDR1 GTSNPN and CDR2 SVGIG (reference sequence). The CDR3 runs 17 residues. Trimming left V 3 bases short and J 2 bases short, with 17 bases between. The CDR3: CAWRRGRTHPGANVLTF. In DNA form, the CDR3 reads TGTGCCTGGAGGCGGGGCAGGACACACCCTGGGGCCAACGTCCTGACTTTC.

This clonotype has more than one count but fewer than ten. This chain links TRBV5-1 with TRBJ1-6, with D unclear. Trimming stripped 5 bases from V and 1 base from J, with 13 bases between. The CDR3 extends over 16 amino acids. Germline V gene sequence: CDR1 SGHRS, CDR2 YFSETQ. The CDR3 DNA is TGCGCCAGCAGATCCACCTTGGGGTCCTATAATTCACCCCTCCACTTT. It codes for CASRSTLGSYNSPLHF.

In this sample, this clonotype turned up many times. The rearrangement links TRBV12-3 or TRBV12-4 to TRBJ2-7, with 8 bases matching TRBD2. With V trimmed by 5 bases and J by 3 bases, 6 bases remained unmatched. CDR3 length: 14 amino acids. CDR3 loop: CASSPNSGDYEQYF. The CDR3, as DNA: TGTGCCAGCAGTCCCAATAGCGGGGACTACGAGCAGTACTTC.

This clonotype was counted a few times. The V call is TRBV1, the J call TRBJ2-1; the table's TRBD2 call for D was not verified on the DNA. TRBV1 is flagged as a pseudogene. CDR3 length equals 19 residues. In DNA form, the CDR3 reads TGCACCAGCAGACCTTTGGCTAGCGGGAGGTATTTCTGGTACAATGAGCAGTTCTTC. This gives the protein CTSRPLASGRYFWYNEQFF.

This clonotype was counted only a few times. The J gene is TRBJ2-7, the V gene TRBV18; 11 bases match TRBD2. Trimming at V came to 5 bases and at J to 1 base, leaving 7 bases not matched to a gene. CDR3 length: 16 residues. From germline, CDR1 is KGHSH and CDR2 LQKENI. The CDR3 DNA sequence: TGTGCCAGCTCAGCCATGGGACTAGCGGCATCCTACGAGCAGTACTTC. Translating it yields CASSAMGLAASYEQYF.

This clonotype was found many times. The gene calls are TRBV1 and TRBJ1-5. TRBV1 represents a pseudogene. This CDR3 contains 15 residues. The CDR3 loop is CTSSLDGSSNQPQHF. CDR3 sequence (DNA): TGCACCAGCAGCCTTGACGGGTCTAGCAATCAGCCCCAGCATTTT.

The chain joins TRBV19 to TRBJ2-3; D unresolved. Trimming stripped 3 bases from V and 5 bases from J, with 6 bases between. The CDR3 consists of 12 residues. CDR1 LNHDA and CDR2 SQIVND come from the germline V gene (reference sequence). The CDR3 nucleotides read TGTGCCAGTAGTATCTCGGGAGATACGCAGTATTTT. As protein: CASSISGDTQYF.

V usage is TRBV20-1 and J usage is TRBJ1-5; D gene unclear. CDR1 is DFQATT and CDR2 is SNEGSKA in the germline V gene (reference sequence). Trimming shortened V by 5 bases and J by 2 bases, and 13 bases separated the two germline ends. The CDR3 runs to 14 residues. In nucleotides, the CDR3 is TGCAGTGCTGGTTCAGTGGTAGGCAATCAGCCCCAGCATTTT. Translation gives CSAGSVVGNQPQHF.

This clonotype was counted at least ten times. The genes are TRBV19 and TRBJ2-7; 11 bases line up with TRBD2. In germline, CDR1 is LNHDA, CDR2 SQIVND (reference sequence). Trimming at V came to 3 bases and at J to 8 bases, leaving 12 bases not matched to a gene. CDR3 size: 16 residues. The CDR3 nucleotides read TGTGCCAGTAGTATCTCCGTAGCGGGAGGGGCCTCTCAGCAGTACTTC. Translated, it gives CASSISVAGGASQQYF.

This clonotype was detected a few times. The V and J genes are TRBV10-2 and TRBJ2-4; D ambiguous. Per germline, CDR1 WSHSY and CDR2 SAAADI. The V end was cut by 6 bases, the J end by 1 base, with 13 bases between. The CDR3 length is 15 residues. CDR3 DNA: TGCGCCAGCAGACACAAAGACACGGCCAAAAACATTCAGTACTTC. It is translated as CASRHKDTAKNIQYF.

This clonotype turned up a few times. V is TRBV3-1 and J is TRBJ2-7, with TRBD2 as a possible D gene (5 bases). CDR1 and CDR2 from the germline V gene are LGHDT and YNNKEL (reference sequence). V shed 1 base and J shed 4 bases, with 17 bases lying between them. The CDR3 consists of 16 residues. The chain's CDR3 is CASSQVLGGLGYEQYF. The CDR3, as DNA: TGTGCCAGCAGCCAAGTATTAGGAGGCCTGGGGTACGAGCAGTACTTC.

The chain joins TRBV5-1 to TRBJ1-1; 7 bases match TRBD1. The germline gives CDR1 SGHRS, CDR2 YFSETQ. Trimming at V came to 0 bases and at J to 1 base, leaving 6 bases not matched to a gene. The CDR3 consists of 16 residues. CDR3 nucleotides: TGCGCCAGCAGCTTGGGAGCCGGGACAGCGAACACTGAAGCTTTCTTT. This codes for CASSLGAGTANTEAFF.

This clonotype was counted between two and nine times. The V gene is TRBV5-1, the J gene TRBJ1-4; D is unresolved. The V gene's germline CDR1 is SGHRS and CDR2 YFSETQ. V gave up 1 base and J gave up 3 bases, with 10 bases separating them. The CDR3 totals 15 residues. The CDR3 sequence is CASSLSEAANEKLFF. For the CDR3, the DNA is TGCGCCAGCAGCTTGTCGGAGGCAGCTAATGAAAAACTGTTTTTT. Using reference TRBV5-1 and TRBJ1-4 for the parts outside the CDR3, the full variable domain is KAGVTQTPRYLIKTRGQQVTLSCSPISGHRSVSWYQQTPGQGLQFLFEYFSETQRNKGNFPGRFSGRQFSNSRSEMNVSTLELGDSALYLCASSLSEAANEKLFFGSGTQLSVL.

The V call is TRBV25-1, the J call TRBJ2-7, with D uncertain. The CDR3 runs 13 residues. V lost 3 bases and J lost 2, with 8 bases in between. Germline V gene sequence: CDR1 MGHDK, CDR2 SYGVNS. As DNA, the CDR3 is TGTGCCAGCAGTGAGGCTGGGGCCTACGAGCAGTACTTC. Amino acid sequence: CASSEAGAYEQYF.

Ten or more counts support this clonotype. The chain carries TRBV5-6 and TRBJ2-5; TRBD2 matches at 8 bases. CDR1 is SGHDT, CDR2 YYEEEE, per germline. V shed 0 bases and J 4 bases; nucleotides not matched to a gene: 8. This CDR3 is built from 16 residues. In nucleotides, the CDR3 is TGTGCCAGCAGCTTGGCCGGGGGGGGATTGCGAGAGACCCAGTACTTC. Amino acid sequence: CASSLAGGGLRETQYF.

This clonotype was counted many times. The genes are TRBV5-1 and TRBJ2-7; D is uncertain. CDR3 size: 14 residues. The V gene lost 6 bases and the J gene lost 1 base, with 14 bases spanning the gap. CDR1 is SGHRS, CDR2 YFSETQ, per germline. DNA of the CDR3: TGCGCCAGCACCCGAGAGCTTCGGTCCTACGAGCAGTACTTC. It yields the protein CASTRELRSYEQYF.

This clonotype occurred many times. The J gene is TRBJ2-5, the V gene TRBV5-6; 7 nucleotides align to TRBD2. The CDR3 contains 16 residues. The germline CDR1 and CDR2 sequences are SGHDT and YYEEEE. Losses at the gene ends were 2 bases for V and 3 bases for J; bases not matched to a gene: 10. The CDR3 reads CASSFPGGRVEETQYF. CDR3 bases: TGTGCCAGCAGCTTCCCTGGCGGGAGAGTCGAAGAGACCCAGTACTTC.

This clonotype was picked up many times. The chain links TRBV10-3 to TRBJ1-1; a weak D match, TRBD1 (5 bases). The CDR3 contains 15 residues. The germline gives CDR1 ENHRY, CDR2 SYGVKD. V lost 0 bases and J 4 bases, leaving 12 bases between the germline ends. The CDR3 region has the DNA TGTGCCATCAGTGAGTCACAGGCAGGCTCCACTGAAGCTTTCTTT. The encoded protein is CAISESQAGSTEAFF.

The gene calls are TRBV6-6 and TRBJ2-5, with TRBD2 identical over 9 bases. Germline V CDR1 and CDR2: MNHNY, SVGAGI (reference sequence). V lost 6 bases, J lost 5 bases, and 4 bases stayed unmatched. The CDR3 totals 13 residues. The CDR3 spells CASSPTSGETQYF. Written as DNA, the CDR3 is TGTGCCAGCAGCCCCACTAGCGGGGAGACCCAGTACTTC.

This clonotype was detected many times. V and J are TRBV20-1 and TRBJ2-2; D remains unclear. The V and J ends lost 3 bases and 0 bases respectively, with 8 bases between them. Germline lookup yields CDR1 DFQATT and CDR2 SNEGSKA (reference sequence). CDR3 length equals 14 residues. The CDR3 reads CSASRQANTGELFF. The CDR3 bases are TGCAGTGCTAGTCGTCAAGCGAACACCGGGGAGCTGTTTTTT.